This T cell receptor beta chain was captured in a study of OX40 agonist ivuxolimab in advanced cancers. Study-level points and caveats: The study found that CD8+ T cells averaged more expanded clones than CD4+.

Sampled blood was obtained at baseline, cycle 4 day 1, and cycle 7 day 1. CDR1 and CDR2 (germline): MNHNS, SASEGT. V shed 3 bases and J shed 5 bases, with 8 bases lying between them. The CDR3 covers 13 residues. Sequencing used immunoSEQ multiplex PCR; TCRdb keeps in-frame clones, though not all of them. Among around 93,000 clones listed, 87% were seen once. For this clone: The antigen is not known.

The clonotype originates from an adult with an advanced solid tumor such as melanoma, head and neck, liver or kidney cancer. The starting material was CD4+ or CD8+ T cells sorted from blood, obtained in a trial of the OX40 agonist ivuxolimab. This sequence joins TRBV6-1 and TRBJ1-5; the D is unclear. The CDR3 DNA reads as TGTGCCAGCAGTGACAGGTGGGATCAGCCCCAGCATTTT. This encodes CASSDRWDQPQHF.